Sequencing of this T cell receptor (beta chain) was carried out in a study of shared clonotypes between healthy human individuals. Study at large: A donor's plate count was three for CD4 naive and three for CD4 memory; CD8 naive had two and CD8 memory one.

CD45RO-negative cells were positively selected for CCR7, leaving out terminally differentiated effector memory CD45RA+ cells. Those who donated were healthy HIV-negative adults, with no recent acute infections or vaccinations reported. The germline gives CDR1 PRHDT, CDR2 FYEKMQ (reference sequence). V was trimmed by 6 bases and J by 5 bases, leaving 13 bases between them. This CDR3 is 13 amino acids long. Repertoires were generated with immunoSEQ multiplex PCR, while TCRdb's copy carries only in-frame clones and drops some. The sample records some 2,100,000 clones, more than 85% being singletons. This clonotype was obtained from a man between 18 and 29 years old in good health. Some clones in this sample may be carry-over from other donors' samples. The V call is TRBV13, the J call TRBJ2-5; unclear D gene. The specimen was naive CD8+ T cells from PBMCs. The CDR3 DNA follows: TGTGCCAGCAGAATCACGAGTGAGGAGACCCAGTACTTC. Translating it yields CASRITSEETQYF.